Following are 25 T cell receptor beta chains from one sample sequenced in a study of blood T cells in healthy people across ages (dated by TCRdb to between 2014 and 2017). Preparation of the library involved 5' RACE. The run used an Illumina HiSeq 2500. A second about 7 to 12 cycle PCR used a sample-barcoded 5' primer and a J-beta primer mix. TCRdb reworked the public reads: Q25 trimming with fastp, MiXCR clone assembly, productive beta chains retained. Rows are unified per CDR3 protein, each entry keeping the most common DNA and genes. Here the sample has 800,000 to 900,000 distinct CDR3 sequences; approximately 65% occur a single time. Clones ranked in the top ten supply roughly 26% of the sample. The sample consisted of blood. These receptors all come from a man aged 25-40 years in good health.

This clonotype was found once. The chain carries TRBV25-1 and TRBJ1-1; the D is unclear. Germline CDR1 reads MGHDK; CDR2 reads SYGVNS. Trimming left V 11 bases short and J 4 bases short, with 20 bases between. This CDR3 has 14 amino acids. CDR3 in DNA: TGTGCCGCAGGTCCCCACGACTCGTCCACTGAAGCTTTCTTT. Translating gives CAAGPHDSSTEAFF.

The rearrangement joins TRBV27 to TRBJ1-2; the D is unclear. V lost 5 bases to trimming and J lost 3 bases, with 13 bases between them. The V gene's germline CDR1 is MNHEY and CDR2 SMNVEV (reference sequence). The CDR3 length is 14 residues. DNA of the CDR3: TGTGCCAGCAGTGCTATCGGGGTCGACTATGGCTACACCTTC. Protein sequence: CASSAIGVDYGYTF.

The V gene is TRBV12-5, the J gene TRBJ2-1; D possibly corresponds to TRBD2 (6 bases). Germline CDR1 and CDR2: LGHNT and FRNRAP. This CDR3 region has 13 residues. V lost 1 base and J 6 bases, leaving 7 bases between the germline ends. CDR3 coding DNA: TGTGCTAGTGGTTTGGAGACTAGCAATGAGCAGTTCTTC. It encodes CASGLETSNEQFF. Drawing the rest from reference TRBV12-5 and TRBJ2-1, the complete variable domain is DARVTQTPRHKVTEMGQEVTMRCQPILGHNTVFWYRQTMMQGLELLAYFRNRAPLDDSGMPKDRFSAEMPDATLATLKIQPSEPRDSAVYFCASGLETSNEQFFGPGTRLTVL.

This chain uses TRBV10-2 with TRBJ2-4, with TRBD1 as a possible D gene (6 bases). Germline-derived CDR1 and CDR2 are WSHSY and SAAADI. This CDR3 has 15 residues. V lost 4 bases and J lost 9, with 19 bases in between. CDR3 amino acids: CASSGQGQGFGIQYF. The DNA for the CDR3 is TGCGCCAGCAGTGGTCAGGGGCAGGGATTTGGCATTCAGTACTTC.

This clonotype was detected a few times. The rearrangement links TRBV6-2 or TRBV6-3 to TRBJ2-7; D possibly corresponds to TRBD1 (7 bases). Germline V lookup: CDR1 MNHEY, CDR2 SVGEGT. V gave up 6 bases and J gave up 3 bases, with 15 bases separating them. There are 14 residues in the CDR3. The CDR3: CASRPPGGNYEQYF. CDR3 DNA: TGTGCCAGCAGGCCACCAGGGGGGAACTACGAGCAGTACTTC.

This clonotype appeared once. The rearrangement joins TRBV5-1 to TRBJ1-6; D is unclear. In germline, CDR1 is SGHRS, CDR2 YFSETQ. CDR3 length: 13 amino acids. V lost 0 bases and J 11 bases, leaving 9 bases between the germline ends. The CDR3 sequence is CASSLVLGTPLHF. The CDR3 DNA reads as TGCGCCAGCAGCTTGGTGTTAGGGACACCCCTCCACTTT.

The chain links TRBV4-3 to TRBJ1-1; D not certain. Trimming cost V 0 bases and J 2 bases, with 10 bases left between them. Per the germline V gene, CDR1 is LGHNA and CDR2 is YSLEER. The CDR3 spans 15 residues. CDR3 sequence: CASSQEPGRNTEAFF. The DNA of the CDR3 is TGCGCCAGCAGCCAAGAACCAGGCCGAAACACTGAAGCTTTCTTT.

The J gene is TRBJ2-7, the V gene TRBV29-1; D is unclear. Trimming took off 4 bases at V and 2 bases at J, with 12 bases between the two ends. Germline V CDR1 and CDR2: SQVTM, ANQGSEA. The CDR3 is 13 residues long. DNA for the CDR3: TGCAGCGTTGTAGGGCACTCGACCTACGAGCAGTACTTC. Its protein product is CSVVGHSTYEQYF.

The chain uses TRBV9 and TRBJ2-3, with D perhaps matching TRBD1 or TRBD2 (6 bases each). Germline V gives CDR1 SGDLS, CDR2 YYNGEE. The CDR3 runs to 17 residues. With 1 base removed from V and 5 bases from J, the gap between germline ends came to 20 bases. Written as DNA, the CDR3 is TGTGCCAGCAGCGTAAGAAAGGGGGGAGGTGGAGGAGATACGCAGTATTTT. As protein: CASSVRKGGGGGDTQYF.

The chain links TRBV7-9 to TRBJ2-3; TRBD2 is a possible D gene (5 bases). V was pared by 5 bases and J by 2 bases, with 11 bases between. The CDR3 contains 14 residues. Germline V gene lookup returns CDR1 SEHNR and CDR2 FQNEAQ (reference sequence). Written as DNA, the CDR3 is TGTGCCAGCAGCCCTCGGGGTCCCACAGATACGCAGTATTTT. Translation gives CASSPRGPTDTQYF.

This clonotype appeared many times. CDR3 amino acids: CASSYYRYGTGSVYNSPLHF. CDR3 coding DNA: TGTGCCAGCAGTTACTATCGCTACGGAACAGGTTCTGTGTATAATTCACCCCTCCACTTT. The V call is TRBV6-5, the J call TRBJ1-6, with D possibly TRBD1 on 5 matching bases. Germline V CDR1 and CDR2: MNHEY, SVGAGI. CDR3 size: 20 residues. Trimming cost V 1 base and J 4 bases, with 23 bases left between them.

V usage is TRBV29-1 and J usage is TRBJ2-7; TRBD2 matches at 7 bases. CDR1 is SQVTM, CDR2 ANQGSEA, per germline. This CDR3 region has 13 residues. Trimming at V came to 2 bases and at J to 5 bases, leaving 6 bases not matched to a gene. Here the CDR3 DNA reads TGCAGCGTTGAAAGAAGCGGGGTAAACGAGCAGTACTTC. Its protein product is CSVERSGVNEQYF.

The V gene is TRBV27, the J gene TRBJ1-2; TRBD1 agrees at 7 bases. The CDR3 has 14 residues. Germline-derived CDR1 and CDR2 are MNHEY and SMNVEV (reference sequence). Germline trimming cut 7 bases from V and 8 bases from J; bases unmatched to any gene: 13. The CDR3 DNA reads as TGTGCCAGCACCACTTACAGGGGAGGGCACGGCTACACCTTC. Translation: CASTTYRGGHGYTF.

This sequence joins TRBV14 and TRBJ2-7; no firm D call. This CDR3 contains 11 residues. V lost 2 bases and J 3 bases, leaving 2 bases between the germline ends. Germline V gene sequence: CDR1 SGHDN, CDR2 FVKESK. The CDR3 sequence: CASSQLYEQYF. The CDR3 DNA is TGTGCCAGCAGCCAACTCTACGAGCAGTACTTC.

In its sample, this clonotype was seen a few times. V gene TRBV7-2 combines with J gene TRBJ1-5, with D maybe TRBD1 (5 bases). The CDR3 contains 15 residues. V dropped 2 bases and J dropped 3 bases, with 11 bases sitting between them. The germline CDR1 and CDR2 sequences are SGHTA and FQGNSA. CDR3 DNA: TGTGCCAGCAGCTTAACCGACAGTTACAATCAGCCCCAGCATTTT. Its protein product is CASSLTDSYNQPQHF. Full variable domain (missing parts from reference TRBV7-2 and TRBJ1-5): GAGVSQSPSNKVTEKGKDVELRCDPISGHTALYWYRQSLGQGLEFLIYFQGNSAPDKSGLPSDRFSAERTGGSVSTLTIQRTQQEDSAVYLCASSLTDSYNQPQHFGDGTRLSIL.

The V and J genes are TRBV7-2 and TRBJ2-5, with D perhaps assigned TRBD1 or TRBD2 (5 bases each). The CDR3 has 17 residues. Germline assignment: CDR1 SGHTA and CDR2 FQGNSA. Trimming cost V 5 bases and J 5 bases, with 24 bases left between them. The DNA of the CDR3 is TGTGCCAGCAGCCGGAGTGGGGGAGCTACTCGTTTGGAGACCCAGTACTTC. It yields the protein CASSRSGGATRLETQYF.

The V call is TRBV7-2, the J call TRBJ2-7, with 8 bases fitting TRBD1. Germline assignment: CDR1 SGHTA and CDR2 FQGNSA. The CDR3 covers 12 residues. V lost 5 bases to trimming and J lost 10 bases; unmatched junction nucleotides: 7. The CDR3 sequence: CASSPGQGAQYF. CDR3 sequence (DNA): TGTGCCAGCAGCCCTGGACAGGGCGCCCAGTACTTC.

J is TRBJ2-2 and V is TRBV7-8; no clear D gene. Trimming shortened V by 1 base and J by 0 bases, and 15 bases separated the two germline ends. Germline V gene lookup returns CDR1 SGHVS and CDR2 FQNEAQ. CDR3 length: 18 residues. The CDR3 loop is CASSLVRSRISNTGELFF. In DNA, the CDR3 is TGTGCCAGCAGCTTAGTTAGGTCACGGATTTCGAACACCGGGGAGCTGTTTTTT.

This clonotype came up a few times. V gene TRBV29-1 combines with J gene TRBJ1-2; D is uncertain. The germline CDR1 and CDR2 sequences are SQVTM and ANQGSEA. Trimming shortened V by 4 bases and J by 2 bases, and 14 bases separated the two germline ends. The CDR3 runs to 14 residues. CDR3 protein: CSVAGEGRNYGYTF. CDR3 coding DNA: TGCAGCGTTGCTGGAGAAGGGCGAAACTATGGCTACACCTTC.

The genes are TRBV29-1 and TRBJ1-1; D gene unclear. CDR1 and CDR2 from the germline V gene are SQVTM and ANQGSEA. The germline V and J ends were trimmed by 5 bases and 5 bases, with 9 bases remaining between them. The CDR3 has 11 amino acids. For the CDR3, the DNA is TGCAGCGTTTTCTCCGGGACTGAAGCTTTCTTT. Encoded protein: CSVFSGTEAFF. The full variable domain, with the rest looked up from reference TRBV29-1 and TRBJ1-1, is SAVISQKPSRDICQRGTSLTIQCQVDSQVTMMFWYRQQPGQSLTLIATANQGSEATYESGFVIDKFPISRPNLTFSTLTVSNMSPEDSSIYLCSVFSGTEAFFGQGTRLTVV.

The chain joins TRBV7-2 to TRBJ1-2; TRBD1 matches at 7 bases. The CDR3 is 15 amino acids. CDR1 SGHTA and CDR2 FQGNSA come from the germline V gene. V was pared by 1 base and J by 6 bases, with 8 bases of the junction left unmatched. The CDR3: CASSLGQGAFHGYTF. Written as DNA, the CDR3 is TGTGCCAGCAGCTTAGGACAGGGAGCGTTTCATGGCTACACCTTC. The full variable domain, completed using reference TRBV7-2 and TRBJ1-2, is GAGVSQSPSNKVTEKGKDVELRCDPISGHTALYWYRQSLGQGLEFLIYFQGNSAPDKSGLPSDRFSAERTGGSVSTLTIQRTQQEDSAVYLCASSLGQGAFHGYTFGSGTRLTVV.

This rearrangement joins TRBV2 to TRBJ2-1, with a possible D match to TRBD1 (6 bases). The length of the CDR3 is 18 residues. Germline assignment: CDR1 SNHLY and CDR2 FYNNEI. The V gene lost 5 bases and the J gene lost 0 bases, with 20 bases spanning the gap. The CDR3 is CASSPDRTFASSYNEQFF. CDR3 DNA sequence: TGTGCCAGCAGTCCTGACAGGACTTTTGCGAGCTCCTACAATGAGCAGTTCTTC. Variable domain in full (rest from reference TRBV2 and TRBJ2-1): EPEVTQTPSHQVTQMGQEVILRCVPISNHLYFYWYRQILGQKVEFLVSFYNNEISEKSEIFDDQFSVERPDGSNFTLKIRSTKLEDSAMYFCASSPDRTFASSYNEQFFGPGTRLTVL.

In its sample, this clonotype was seen once. The V gene is TRBV20-1, the J gene TRBJ1-2; 10 bases are shared with TRBD1. The CDR3 extends over 16 amino acids. CDR1 DFQATT and CDR2 SNEGSKA come from the germline V gene (reference sequence). Losses at the gene ends were 1 base for V and 1 base for J; bases not matched to a gene: 6. Written as DNA, the CDR3 is TGCAGTGCTAGAGGCGTCGACAGGGGGCTTAACTATGGCTACACCTTC. The encoded protein is CSARGVDRGLNYGYTF.

The V and J genes are TRBV6-1 and TRBJ1-5; D is uncertain. The V and J ends lost 8 bases and 0 bases respectively, with 8 bases between them. The V gene's germline CDR1 is MNHNS and CDR2 SASEGT. There are 13 residues in the CDR3. CDR3 residues: CASATYSNQPQHF. The CDR3 DNA is TGTGCCAGCGCTACTTATAGCAATCAGCCCCAGCATTTT.

The chain carries TRBV2 and TRBJ1-1; D is unclear. Deletions cut 5 bases from V and 8 bases from J, with 6 bases between. This CDR3 spans 10 amino acids. The germline CDR1 and CDR2 sequences are SNHLY and FYNNEI. The CDR3 DNA reads as TGTGCCAGCAGTATATCCGAAGCTTTCTTT. The encoded protein is CASSISEAFF.